Below are 13 T cell receptor beta chains sequenced from a single sample in a study of cytomegalovirus exposure and HLA in healthy donors. Amplification used 60 Vbeta primers and 13 Jbeta primers. Profiling relied on immunoSEQ multiplex PCR, and the TCRdb table lists in-frame clones only, not all of them. The table includes over 150,000 clones, about four fifths detected once. Source material: PBMCs. The receptors originated from a man aged 30 to 45 in good health and CMV-seropositive.

V usage is TRBV7-9 and J usage is TRBJ2-7; the match to TRBD1 covers 7 bases. The ends lost 3 bases at V and 3 bases at J; junction bases unmatched: 2. The CDR3 runs 13 residues. Germline V CDR1 and CDR2: SEHNR, FQNEAQ (reference sequence). CDR3 amino acids: CASSFRDSYEQYF. The CDR3, as DNA: TGTGCCAGCAGCTTCAGGGACAGCTACGAGCAGTACTTC.

V gene TRBV6-6 combines with J gene TRBJ2-1; D call uncertain. The germline gives CDR1 MNHNY, CDR2 SVGAGI (reference sequence). Trimming shortened V by 5 bases and J by 6 bases, and 8 bases separated the two germline ends. There are 12 residues in the CDR3. The CDR3 sequence is CASSGSGNEQFF. DNA of the CDR3: TGTGCCAGCAGTGGTTCGGGCAATGAGCAGTTCTTC.

This chain connects TRBV6-1 to TRBJ1-2, with D perhaps TRBD1 (6 bases). Germline values: CDR1 MNHNS, CDR2 SASEGT. The V and J ends lost 0 bases and 2 bases respectively, with 13 bases between them. This CDR3 has 16 amino acids. The CDR3, as DNA: TGTGCCAGCAGTGAAGCCTCAACAGGGACGAACTATGGCTACACCTTC. As protein: CASSEASTGTNYGYTF.

The chain uses TRBV5-1 and TRBJ2-7; TRBD2 agrees at 7 bases. With 2 bases clipped from V and 0 bases from J, the junction kept 8 bases outside the gene matches. This CDR3 has 16 amino acids. Germline V gene data show CDR1 as SGHRS and CDR2 as YFSETQ. The chain's CDR3 is CASSFYQSGVSYEQYF. The CDR3, as DNA: TGCGCCAGCAGCTTCTATCAGAGCGGGGTCTCCTACGAGCAGTACTTC.

V usage is TRBV7-9 and J usage is TRBJ2-5; D is ambiguous. The CDR3 is 13 residues long. Deletions cut 5 bases from V and 3 bases from J, with 10 bases between. Per germline, CDR1 SEHNR and CDR2 FQNEAQ (reference sequence). The CDR3 loop reads CASSLGGEETQYF. In DNA, the CDR3 is TGTGCCAGCAGCCTCGGTGGAGAAGAGACCCAGTACTTC.

The J gene is TRBJ2-3, the V gene TRBV9; a possible D gene is TRBD1 (5 bases). V was clipped by 0 bases and J by 2 bases, with 7 bases between them. The germline V gene encodes CDR1 SGDLS and CDR2 YYNGEE. The CDR3 sequence is 14 residues long. The CDR3 protein is CASSVGQFTDTQYF. The CDR3 nucleotides are TGTGCCAGCAGCGTAGGACAGTTCACAGATACGCAGTATTTT.

The DNA for the CDR3 is TGTGCCAGCAGCTTACGGCACAGGGAAAGGACAGATACGCAGTATTTT. Amino acid sequence: CASSLRHRERTDTQYF. The chain uses TRBV7-8 and TRBJ2-3; weak D call: TRBD1 (6 bases). Trimming removed 2 bases from V and 3 bases from J, with 15 bases in between. The CDR3 has 16 amino acids. The germline gives CDR1 SGHVS, CDR2 FQNEAQ.

The V gene is TRBV9, the J gene TRBJ2-1; 11 bases fit TRBD2. V shed 0 bases, J shed 4 bases, and the junction held 12 bases outside the gene matches. The CDR3 runs 19 residues. Per germline, CDR1 SGDLS and CDR2 YYNGEE. The CDR3 reads CASSVGPLRLAGMYNEQFF. The CDR3 DNA sequence: TGTGCCAGCAGCGTAGGCCCCCTCCGACTAGCGGGGATGTACAATGAGCAGTTCTTC.

This clone was seen once. This chain joins TRBV9 and TRBJ2-1; TRBD2 aligns across 12 bases. The CDR3 runs 22 residues. Germline loops: CDR1 SGDLS, CDR2 YYNGEE. The trim removed 0 bases at V and 0 bases at J, leaving 16 bases unmatched. CDR3 in DNA: TGTGCCAGCAGCGTAGACCCAACAAACAGGGGACTAGCGGGCAGCTCCTACAATGAGCAGTTCTTC. Amino acid sequence: CASSVDPTNRGLAGSSYNEQFF.

The rearrangement uses TRBV11-3 and TRBJ2-1; a possible D gene is TRBD1 (6 bases). The CDR3 sequence is 16 residues long. The germline V gene has CDR1 SGHNT and CDR2 YENEEA. Trimming shortened V by 3 bases and J by 10 bases, and 22 bases separated the two germline ends. CDR3 DNA sequence: TGTGCCAGCAGCTTTGGTCTCGGGACACGTGGAAACGAGCAGTTCTTC. Its translation: CASSFGLGTRGNEQFF. The full variable domain, its missing parts supplied by reference TRBV11-3 and TRBJ2-1, is EAGVVQSPRYKIIEKKQPVAFWCNPISGHNTLYWYLQNLGQGPELLIRYENEEAVDDSQLPKDRFSAERLKGVDSTLKIQPAELGDSAVYLCASSFGLGTRGNEQFFGPGTRLTVL.

The sample holds one count of this clone. The V gene is TRBV4-1, the J gene TRBJ2-3; 7 nucleotides align to TRBD2. V shed 4 bases, J shed 3 bases, and the junction held 4 bases outside the gene matches. The V gene's germline CDR1 is MGHRA and CDR2 YSYEKL. There are 14 residues in the CDR3. The CDR3 loop is CASSLGTMTDTQYF. The CDR3 DNA reads TGCGCCAGCAGCCTGGGGACTATGACAGATACGCAGTATTTT.

A note on this clone: Compared with germline, one end of the junction differs, possibly owing to a read error. This sequence joins TRBV7-9 and TRBJ2-1, with 9 positions matching TRBD2. The CDR3 is 18 residues long. Germline assignment: CDR1 SEHNR and CDR2 FQNEAQ (reference sequence). Written as DNA, the CDR3 is TGTTCCAGCAGCTTGGGACTAGCATACACGGTGGGTTACAATGAGCAGTTCTTC. Translated: CSSSLGLAYTVGYNEQFF.

The chain's CDR3 is CASSPPAGGYEETQYF. DNA for the CDR3: TGTGCCAGCAGTCCCCCCGCAGGGGGCTATGAAGAGACCCAGTACTTC. The chain links TRBV7-9 to TRBJ2-5; 8 nucleotides match TRBD1. Germline assignment: CDR1 SEHNR and CDR2 FQNEAQ (reference sequence). CDR3 length equals 16 residues. V lost 6 bases to trimming and J lost 3 bases; unmatched junction nucleotides: 12.